This TCR beta chain was sequenced during a study of blood T cell repertoires in COVID-19. From germline, CDR1 is LNHDA and CDR2 SQIVND (reference sequence). The CDR3 is 15 residues long. V shed 3 bases and J shed 5 bases, with 14 bases lying between them. Original processing notes: Nucleated cell counts were estimated from reference gene primer amplification. Profiling relied on immunoSEQ multiplex PCR, and the TCRdb table lists in-frame clones only, not all of them. V and J calls and clone size are given by that table; D and trimming were obtained from the DNA. This table holds 180,000 or so clones, about 87% found once.

The sequence derives from a middle-aged man with active or convalescent COVID-19. Sequencing was performed on peripheral blood. V and J are TRBV19 and TRBJ2-1, with D maybe TRBD2 (6 bases). The chain's CDR3 is CASSMEGNIHNEQFF. The CDR3 DNA sequence: TGTGCCAGTAGTATGGAGGGGAATATCCACAATGAGCAGTTCTTC.